The 25 T cell receptor beta chains reported below all come from one sample, sequenced in a study of cytomegalovirus exposure and HLA in healthy donors. Data came from immunoSEQ multiplex PCR; TCRdb stores just in-frame clones and leaves some out. The sample shows roughly 120,000 clones, about nine tenths of them seen only once. The sample taken for sequencing was PBMCs. The source is a young woman in good health and CMV-seronegative.

The chain couples TRBV7-3 to TRBJ1-2; TRBD1 is a possible D gene (5 bases). CDR1 is SGHTA, CDR2 FQGTGA, per germline. V lost 0 bases to trimming and J lost 5 bases, with 7 bases between them. This CDR3 comprises 13 residues. The CDR3 region has the DNA TGTGCCAGCAGCTTAACCCCAGGGTATGGCTACACCTTC. It is translated as CASSLTPGYGYTF.

The CDR3 protein is CASRIGGTPNQPQHF. For the CDR3, the DNA is TGTGCCAGCAGAATCGGCGGTACTCCCAATCAGCCCCAGCATTTT. The chain carries TRBV6-6 and TRBJ1-5; D ambiguous. The CDR3 covers 15 residues. Trimming removed 6 bases from V and 3 bases from J, with 15 bases in between. Germline V gene data show CDR1 as MNHNY and CDR2 as SVGAGI (reference sequence).

The genes are TRBV5-6 and TRBJ1-4, with TRBD1 as a possible D gene (6 bases). This CDR3 comprises 15 residues. CDR1 and CDR2 (germline): SGHDT, YYEEEE. Trimming took 0 bases from V and 6 from J, leaving 12 bases between them. CDR3 residues: CASSLANREYEKLFF. The CDR3 region has the DNA TGTGCCAGCAGCTTGGCTAACAGGGAATATGAAAAACTGTTTTTT.

The chain recombines TRBV4-3 with TRBJ2-6; maybe TRBD2 (5 bases). Trimming cost V 1 base and J 4 bases, with 11 bases left between them. The CDR3 is made up of 16 amino acids. The germline CDR1 and CDR2 sequences are LGHNA and YSLEER. CDR3 sequence reads: CASSQVDGSGANVLTF. CDR3 nucleotide sequence: TGCGCCAGCAGCCAAGTTGATGGGAGCGGGGCCAACGTCCTGACTTTC.

The chain is built from TRBV28 and TRBJ2-7; 10 positions match TRBD2. This CDR3 contains 16 residues. Germline V lookup: CDR1 MDHEN, CDR2 SYDVKM. V lost 5 bases to trimming and J lost 1 base; unmatched junction nucleotides: 8. CDR3 loop: CASSLKAGGRSYEQYF. CDR3 DNA: TGTGCCAGCAGTCTAAAAGCGGGAGGGCGTTCCTACGAGCAGTACTTC.

The chain has TRBV4-3 and TRBJ2-3; 12 nucleotides align to TRBD2. V was pared by 0 bases and J by 2 bases, with 3 bases of the junction left unmatched. The CDR3 is 17 residues long. Germline V gene data show CDR1 as LGHNA and CDR2 as YSLEER. The CDR3 region is CASSQDLAGGYTDTQYF. The DNA for the CDR3 is TGCGCCAGCAGCCAAGATCTAGCGGGAGGGTACACAGATACGCAGTATTTT.

V and J are TRBV5-1 and TRBJ2-5; 14 nucleotides align to TRBD2. With V trimmed by 0 bases and J by 0 bases, 4 bases remained unmatched. The CDR3 is made up of 18 amino acids. Germline V gene data show CDR1 as SGHRS and CDR2 as YFSETQ. The CDR3 protein is CASSLVPGLAGDQETQYF. CDR3 nucleotide sequence: TGCGCCAGCAGCTTGGTTCCGGGACTAGCGGGGGACCAAGAGACCCAGTACTTC.

The V and J genes are TRBV4-3 and TRBJ1-4; 8 bases line up with TRBD1. CDR1 LGHNA and CDR2 YSLEER come from the germline V gene. The junction had 3 bases not matched to a gene; V was cut back by 0 bases and J by 3 bases. The CDR3 is 16 residues long. CDR3: CASSQEDRGANEKLFF. CDR3 coding DNA: TGCGCCAGCAGCCAAGAAGACAGGGGAGCTAATGAAAAACTGTTTTTT.

This clone was picked up a small number of times. The chain combines TRBV7-2 with TRBJ1-5, with 9 bases that match TRBD1. CDR1 is SGHTA and CDR2 is FQGNSA in the germline V gene. V trimming: 3 bases; J trimming: 16 bases; junction bases outside the gene matches: 10. The CDR3 consists of 13 residues. This chain's CDR3 is CASSFSTGGKVHF. The CDR3 bases are TGTGCCAGCAGCTTCTCGACAGGGGGTAAGGTACATTTT.

The chain is built from TRBV5-1 and TRBJ2-7, with 14 nucleotides matching TRBD2. CDR3 size: 18 residues. In germline, CDR1 is SGHRS, CDR2 YFSETQ. V dropped 4 bases and J dropped 2; count of bases not matched to a gene: 11. CDR3 nucleotide sequence: TGCGCCAGCAGCGGGACTAGCGGGGGTTCCCGAACCCCCTACGAGCAGTACTTC. Translation: CASSGTSGGSRTPYEQYF.

The chain is built from TRBV11-3 and TRBJ2-1; TRBD1 matches at 8 bases. The CDR3 totals 14 residues. Unmatched junction bases numbered 4, after V lost 4 bases and J lost 5 bases. Germline loops: CDR1 SGHNT, CDR2 YENEEA. The CDR3 DNA is TGTGCCAGCAGCTCCCGGGACAGGAACAATGAGCAGTTCTTC. Translated: CASSSRDRNNEQFF.

The chain has TRBV6-6 and TRBJ1-1; 12 bases line up with TRBD1. V lost 5 bases, J lost 6 bases, and 7 bases stayed unmatched. Germline CDR1 and CDR2: MNHNY and SVGAGI (reference sequence). This CDR3 region has 15 residues. The CDR3, as DNA: TGTGCCAGCAGTGGGGACAGGGGGCCGAGATCTGAAGCTTTCTTT. Translation gives CASSGDRGPRSEAFF.

This clone was seen a few times. The chain employs TRBV5-4 and TRBJ2-7; 9 bases map to TRBD2. Unmatched junction bases numbered 9, after V lost 2 bases and J lost 6 bases. Germline lookup yields CDR1 SGHNT and CDR2 YYREEE (reference sequence). The length of the CDR3 is 15 residues. The CDR3 here is CASSFGIAGVPEQYF. In DNA form, the CDR3 reads TGTGCCAGCAGCTTTGGGATAGCGGGGGTTCCCGAGCAGTACTTC. Complete variable domain (other parts from reference TRBV5-4 and TRBJ2-7): ETGVTQSPTHLIKTRGQQVTLRCSSQSGHNTVSWYQQALGQGPQFIFQYYREEENGRGNFPPRFSGLQFPNYSSELNVNALELDDSALYLCASSFGIAGVPEQYFGPGTRLTVT.

The gene calls are TRBV5-1 and TRBJ1-4; D not resolved. V lost 8 bases and J 0 bases, leaving 17 bases between the germline ends. This CDR3 spans 16 amino acids. The germline V gene encodes CDR1 SGHRS and CDR2 YFSETQ. The CDR3 reads CARIPTRTTTNEKLFF. The CDR3 DNA sequence: TGCGCCAGGATCCCGACCAGAACTACAACTAATGAAAAACTGTTTTTT.

The chain is built from TRBV5-1 and TRBJ2-1, with D possibly TRBD2 on 6 matching bases. V lost 1 base, J lost 6 bases, and 14 bases lay in between. Germline-derived CDR1 and CDR2 are SGHRS and YFSETQ. The CDR3 covers 15 residues. The CDR3 coding sequence is TGCGCCAGCAGCTTGCGGCCGGGAGCGGGCAATGAGCAGTTCTTC. This gives the protein CASSLRPGAGNEQFF. Combining the CDR3 with reference TRBV5-1 and TRBJ2-1 gives the whole variable domain KAGVTQTPRYLIKTRGQQVTLSCSPISGHRSVSWYQQTPGQGLQFLFEYFSETQRNKGNFPGRFSGRQFSNSRSEMNVSTLELGDSALYLCASSLRPGAGNEQFFGPGTRLTVL.

The chain combines TRBV6-1 with TRBJ1-5; perhaps TRBD1 as D (5 bases). V was shortened by 1 base and J by 3 bases, with 7 bases between the two germline ends. CDR3 length equals 14 residues. Per germline, CDR1 MNHNS and CDR2 SASEGT. CDR3 amino acids: CASSEETANQPQHF. The CDR3 DNA is TGTGCCAGCAGTGAAGAGACAGCCAATCAGCCCCAGCATTTT.

The genes are TRBV9 and TRBJ2-1, with D possibly being TRBD1 (6 bases). Trimming took off 4 bases at V and 7 bases at J, with 21 bases between the two ends. Germline values: CDR1 SGDLS, CDR2 YYNGEE. The CDR3 length is 16 residues. This CDR3 is CASSHAPDSPSNEQFF. The CDR3 region has the DNA TGTGCCAGCAGCCACGCCCCGGACAGTCCGTCAAATGAGCAGTTCTTC.

The chain combines TRBV28 with TRBJ2-5; 7 nucleotides line up with TRBD2. Germline lookup yields CDR1 MDHEN and CDR2 SYDVKM. The CDR3 is 13 amino acids. J was trimmed by 5 bases and V by 5 bases; bases with no gene match: 5. CDR3 nucleotides: TGTGCCAGCAGTGGGGGGGGTGCGGAGACCCAGTACTTC. Amino acid sequence: CASSGGGAETQYF.

The chain joins TRBV7-9 to TRBJ1-4; 7 bases map to TRBD1. CDR3 length: 14 amino acids. The J segment lost 7 bases and the V segment lost 3 bases, leaving 5 bases of the junction unmatched. Germline assignment: CDR1 SEHNR and CDR2 FQNEAQ (reference sequence). CDR3: CASSFLQGVEKLFF. The CDR3 DNA reads as TGTGCCAGCAGCTTTCTCCAGGGGGTTGAAAAACTGTTTTTT.

V usage is TRBV13 and J usage is TRBJ2-3; D unclear. V lost 4 bases to trimming and J lost 4 bases, with 6 bases between them. Germline CDR1 and CDR2: PRHDT and FYEKMQ (reference sequence). The CDR3 consists of 12 residues. The DNA of the CDR3 is TGTGCCAGCAGCTCCTCCTCAGATACGCAGTATTTT. Translation gives CASSSSSDTQYF.

The DNA for the CDR3 is TGCGCCAGCAGCTTGACGACAGGTGAAGCTTTCTTT. Amino acids: CASSLTTGEAFF. The gene calls are TRBV5-1 and TRBJ1-1; weak D call: TRBD1 (6 bases). Germline V gene sequence: CDR1 SGHRS, CDR2 YFSETQ. The germline V and J ends were trimmed by 1 base and 7 bases, with 8 bases remaining between them. This CDR3 comprises 12 residues.

The chain combines TRBV5-1 with TRBJ2-2; no reliable D call. The CDR3 runs to 13 residues. Germline lookup yields CDR1 SGHRS and CDR2 YFSETQ. Trimming stripped 4 bases from V and 4 bases from J, with 8 bases between. The CDR3 sequence is CASSAQATGELFF. CDR3 nucleotides: TGCGCCAGCAGCGCCCAGGCCACCGGGGAGCTGTTTTTT.

The V gene is TRBV2, the J gene TRBJ2-1, with 8 bases identical to TRBD2. CDR3 length equals 17 residues. The V segment lost 7 bases and the J segment 2 bases; nucleotides outside the gene matches: 13. CDR1 and CDR2 from the germline V gene are SNHLY and FYNNEI. The DNA of the CDR3 is TGTGCCAGCACCCTGACTAGCGCAACCCGAACCTACAATGAGCAGTTCTTC. This sequence encodes CASTLTSATRTYNEQFF.

This sequence joins TRBV7-6 and TRBJ2-5; 8 bases map to TRBD1. J lost 0 bases, V lost 2 bases, and 2 bases had no gene match. The CDR3 extends over 15 amino acids. Germline CDR1 SGHVS, CDR2 FNYEAQ. CDR3 in amino acids: CASSLTTGDQETQYF. CDR3 DNA: TGTGCCAGCAGCTTAACGACAGGGGACCAAGAGACCCAGTACTTC.

This clone has more than one count but fewer than ten. The chain recombines TRBV15 with TRBJ1-1; D may be TRBD1 (6 bases). Germline assignment: CDR1 LNHNV and CDR2 YYDKDF (reference sequence). The CDR3 runs 13 residues. Trimming removed 8 bases at V and 0 bases at J, with 10 bases between. The CDR3 nucleotides are TGTGCCACCGGGGGGGCTGTGAACACTGAAGCTTTCTTT. The encoded protein is CATGGAVNTEAFF. Looking up the rest from reference TRBV15 and TRBJ1-1 gives the full variable domain: DAMVIQNPRYQVTQFGKPVTLSCSQTLNHNVMYWYQQKSSQAPKLLFHYYDKDFNNEADTPDNFQSRRPNTSFCFLDIRSPGLGDTAMYLCATGGAVNTEAFFGQGTRLTVV.